The 30 T cell receptor beta chains below all came from one sample that was sequenced in a study of cytomegalovirus exposure and HLA in healthy donors (dated 2017 in TCRdb). The library relied on the immunoSEQ multiplex PCR assay. TCRdb holds this immuneACCESS table with in-frame rearrangements only. Some clones are missing; in checked studies, unresolved V genes explain under half, and the rest has no known cause. In this sample the table shows about 160,000 clones, around nine tenths of which occur a single time. Of the sample, 4% to 4.5% is held by the ten largest clones. Sequencing used PBMCs. All receptors derive from a man aged 18 to 30 in good health and CMV-seropositive.

V usage is TRBV21-1 and J usage is TRBJ2-7; the listed D gene, TRBD1, was not tested against the DNA. TRBV21-1 is a pseudogene segment. The CDR3 loop spans 16 amino acids. The CDR3 DNA follows: TGTGCCAGCAGCAAAGCGTTAGGGACAGAGTCCTACGAGCAGTACTTC. This gives the protein CASSKALGTESYEQYF.

This chain uses TRBV7-6 with TRBJ2-7, with D tentatively TRBD2 (6 bases). Germline CDR1 is SGHVS and CDR2 is FNYEAQ. Deletions cut 5 bases from V and 5 bases from J, with 19 bases between. This CDR3 comprises 15 residues. In nucleotides, the CDR3 is TGTGCCAGCAGCCCAATGGGGACTTTAAAGCACGAGCAGTACTTC. Its protein is CASSPMGTLKHEQYF.

J is TRBJ1-1 and V is TRBV5-5; TRBD1 matches 11 bases. This CDR3 is 15 amino acids long. V was pared by 2 bases and J by 4 bases, with 4 bases of the junction left unmatched. Germline V gene sequence: CDR1 SGHKS, CDR2 YYEKEE (reference sequence). In nucleotides, the CDR3 is TGTGCCAGCAGCTTTCGGACAGGGGGCTTCACTGAAGCTTTCTTT. Translation: CASSFRTGGFTEAFF. The whole variable domain, filled in from reference TRBV5-5 and TRBJ1-1, reads DAGVTQSPTHLIKTRGQQVTLRCSPISGHKSVSWYQQVLGQGPQFIFQYYEKEERGRGNFPDRFSARQFPNYSSELNVNALLLGDSALYLCASSFRTGGFTEAFFGQGTRLTVV.

The chain employs TRBV7-9 and TRBJ1-1; D perhaps matches TRBD1 (6 bases). The germline V and J ends were trimmed by 6 bases and 7 bases, with 12 bases remaining between them. The CDR3 runs to 12 residues. Germline CDR1 and CDR2: SEHNR and FQNEAQ (reference sequence). CDR3 DNA: TGTGCCAGCAGGACCTTAGGGGGTGAAGCTTTCTTT. This sequence encodes CASRTLGGEAFF.

The chain joins TRBV11-2 to TRBJ2-7; the match to TRBD2 covers 14 bases. Looked up from germline, CDR1 is SGHAT and CDR2 is FQNNGV. CDR3 length: 17 residues. The J segment lost 6 bases and the V segment lost 4 bases, leaving 11 bases of the junction unmatched. The CDR3 spells CASSSRNGLAGGGEQYF. CDR3 bases: TGTGCCAGCAGCTCACGAAACGGACTAGCGGGAGGTGGCGAGCAGTACTTC. The full variable domain, its missing parts supplied by reference TRBV11-2 and TRBJ2-7, is EAGVAQSPRYKIIEKRQSVAFWCNPISGHATLYWYQQILGQGPKLLIQFQNNGVVDDSQLPKDRFSAERLKGVDSTLKIQPAKLEDSAVYLCASSSRNGLAGGGEQYFGPGTRLTVT.

V is TRBV19 and J is TRBJ2-3, with 7 bases matching TRBD1. Germline-derived CDR1 and CDR2 are LNHDA and SQIVND (reference sequence). The CDR3 runs 15 residues. The trim removed 4 bases at V and 4 bases at J, leaving 8 bases unmatched. CDR3 in DNA: TGTGCCAGTAGTACCAACCGACAGGGTTCAGATACGCAGTATTTT. Amino acids: CASSTNRQGSDTQYF.

V usage is TRBV7-8 and J usage is TRBJ1-1, with 7 positions matching TRBD1. Germline assignment: CDR1 SGHVS and CDR2 FQNEAQ. The CDR3 spans 14 residues. Germline trimming cut 3 bases from V and 3 bases from J; bases unmatched to any gene: 4. CDR3 in DNA: TGTGCCAGCAGCTTCCGGGACAGAGACACTGAAGCTTTCTTT. Its translation is CASSFRDRDTEAFF.

The chain recombines TRBV6-6 with TRBJ2-1; 10 bases fit TRBD2. The CDR3 contains 15 residues. In germline, CDR1 is MNHNY, CDR2 SVGAGI (reference sequence). The V segment lost 6 bases and the J segment 8 bases; nucleotides outside the gene matches: 10. Written as DNA, the CDR3 is TGTGCCAGCAGGGGGAGCGGGAGGGCCTTCCATGAGCAGTTCTTC. Its protein is CASRGSGRAFHEQFF.

The chain couples TRBV28 to TRBJ1-2; TRBD1 agrees at 8 bases. Germline CDR1 is MDHEN and CDR2 is SYDVKM. The CDR3 is 14 residues long. V was clipped by 5 bases and J by 5 bases; unmatched bases: 7. CDR3 sequence reads: CASSTGQGLYGYTF. CDR3 nucleotides: TGTGCCAGCAGTACAGGACAGGGATTATATGGCTACACCTTC.

The chain joins TRBV2 to TRBJ2-2, with 9 bases matching TRBD2. This CDR3 is built from 14 residues. Germline CDR1 and CDR2: SNHLY and FYNNEI. The J segment lost 4 bases and the V segment lost 7 bases, leaving 4 bases of the junction unmatched. The CDR3 DNA sequence: TGTGCCAGCAAGGGGACTAGCCGCACCGGGGAGCTGTTTTTT. Translated, it gives CASKGTSRTGELFF.

The CDR3 nucleotides are TGTGCCAGCACTTTTTATGGGGTCGGGGGGGAAGCTTTCTTT. It specifies CASTFYGVGGEAFF. The V gene is TRBV2, the J gene TRBJ1-1; D is perhaps TRBD1 (5 bases). Per the germline V gene, CDR1 is SNHLY and CDR2 is FYNNEI. This CDR3 is 14 amino acids long. Deletions cut 7 bases from V and 8 bases from J, with 20 bases between. Filled out from reference TRBV2 and TRBJ1-1, the complete variable domain reads EPEVTQTPSHQVTQMGQEVILRCVPISNHLYFYWYRQILGQKVEFLVSFYNNEISEKSEIFDDQFSVERPDGSNFTLKIRSTKLEDSAMYFCASTFYGVGGEAFFGQGTRLTVV.

This CDR3 reads CASSLDRVSEQFF. The CDR3 DNA reads TGTGCCAGTAGCTTGGACAGGGTAAGTGAGCAGTTCTTC. This rearrangement joins TRBV19 to TRBJ2-1; 8 positions match TRBD1. The CDR3 runs to 13 residues. Germline V lookup: CDR1 LNHDA, CDR2 SQIVND (reference sequence). The trim removed 6 bases at V and 9 bases at J, leaving 7 bases unmatched. Full variable domain (outside the CDR3, taken from reference TRBV19 and TRBJ2-1): DGGITQSPKYLFRKEGQNVTLSCEQNLNHDAMYWYRQDPGQGLRLIYYSQIVNDFQKGDIAEGYSVSREKKESFPLTVTSAQKNPTAFYLCASSLDRVSEQFFGPGTRLTVL.

The chain carries TRBV9 and TRBJ2-6, with D maybe TRBD1 (5 bases). Germline loops: CDR1 SGDLS, CDR2 YYNGEE. V dropped 4 bases and J dropped 0 bases, with 11 bases sitting between them. CDR3 length: 16 residues. CDR3 protein: CASSTRTGSGANVLTF. DNA of the CDR3: TGTGCCAGCAGCACGCGAACAGGCTCTGGGGCCAACGTCCTGACTTTC.

J is TRBJ2-5 and V is TRBV5-1; D is uncertain. V was pared by 1 base and J by 2 bases, with 9 bases between. This CDR3 is built from 14 residues. CDR1 and CDR2 from the germline V gene are SGHRS and YFSETQ. For the CDR3, the DNA is TGCGCCAGCAGCTTGTCAGTGCATCAAGAGACCCAGTACTTC. This gives the protein CASSLSVHQETQYF.

The V and J genes are TRBV5-1 and TRBJ2-1; TRBD2 is a possible D gene (6 bases). The CDR3 is 15 amino acids. The germline gives CDR1 SGHRS, CDR2 YFSETQ. V was cut by 1 base and J by 6 bases, with 14 bases left in between. The chain's CDR3 is CASSLRGGIRNEQFF. For the CDR3, the DNA is TGCGCCAGCAGCTTGCGGGGCGGGATACGCAATGAGCAGTTCTTC.

In DNA form, the CDR3 reads TGTGCCAGCAGCTTGGCAGGAGGGACAGGGCAAGAGACCCAGTACTTC. It specifies CASSLAGGTGQETQYF. This chain connects TRBV5-4 to TRBJ2-5, with TRBD1 matching 9 bases. V lost 0 bases to trimming and J lost 2 bases; unmatched junction nucleotides: 5. The CDR3 contains 16 residues. CDR1 SGHNT and CDR2 YYREEE come from the germline V gene (reference sequence).

The V gene is TRBV11-2, the J gene TRBJ2-3, with 13 bases fitting TRBD2. Germline V lookup: CDR1 SGHAT, CDR2 FQNNGV. The ends lost 5 bases at V and 6 bases at J; junction bases unmatched: 8. The CDR3 is 16 amino acids. The CDR3: CASSKLAGGPGDTQYF. CDR3 sequence (DNA): TGTGCCAGCAGCAAACTAGCGGGAGGGCCGGGGGATACGCAGTATTTT.

The V and J genes are TRBV5-4 and TRBJ2-1; 8 bases are shared with TRBD1. Germline V gene lookup returns CDR1 SGHNT and CDR2 YYREEE (reference sequence). The CDR3 has 15 residues. The V segment lost 2 bases and the J segment 0 bases; nucleotides outside the gene matches: 1. CDR3 sequence reads: CASSLQGGSYNEQFF. The DNA of the CDR3 is TGTGCCAGCAGCTTACAGGGGGGCTCCTACAATGAGCAGTTCTTC. Together with reference TRBV5-4 and TRBJ2-1, the CDR3 gives the full variable domain: ETGVTQSPTHLIKTRGQQVTLRCSSQSGHNTVSWYQQALGQGPQFIFQYYREEENGRGNFPPRFSGLQFPNYSSELNVNALELDDSALYLCASSLQGGSYNEQFFGPGTRLTVL.

Points on this clone: The sample holds other DNA sequences that translate to the same CDR3. The V call is TRBV5-1, the J call TRBJ2-7, with 8 bases aligning to TRBD1. The germline gives CDR1 SGHRS, CDR2 YFSETQ. CDR3 size: 13 residues. After removal of 2 bases from V and 6 bases from J, the junction contained 4 bases not matched to a gene. The CDR3 DNA reads as TGCGCCAGCAGCTTAGGACAGGGAGGCGAGCAGTACTTC. Translated, it gives CASSLGQGGEQYF. The variable domain in full, completed from reference TRBV5-1 and TRBJ2-7, reads KAGVTQTPRYLIKTRGQQVTLSCSPISGHRSVSWYQQTPGQGLQFLFEYFSETQRNKGNFPGRFSGRQFSNSRSEMNVSTLELGDSALYLCASSLGQGGEQYFGPGTRLTVT.

This chain uses TRBV6-1 with TRBJ2-7; TRBD1 aligns across 9 bases. Germline loops: CDR1 MNHNS, CDR2 SASEGT. The length of the CDR3 is 14 residues. V lost 8 bases, J lost 3 bases, and 8 bases stayed unmatched. Here the CDR3 reads CASALGQGDYEQYF. DNA for the CDR3: TGTGCCAGCGCCTTGGGACAGGGAGACTACGAGCAGTACTTC.

The chain uses TRBV7-8 and TRBJ1-4, with TRBD1 identical over 10 bases. The junction had 6 bases not matched to a gene; V was cut back by 5 bases and J by 0 bases. Germline V CDR1 and CDR2: SGHVS, FQNEAQ. CDR3 length: 17 amino acids. The CDR3 spells CASSRDRGPTTNEKLFF. CDR3 nucleotide sequence: TGTGCCAGCAGCCGGGACAGGGGACCGACAACTAATGAAAAACTGTTTTTT.

As regards this clone: The junction shows a germline mismatch at one end, possibly a read error. This sequence joins TRBV5-8 and TRBJ2-7; perhaps TRBD2 as D (5 bases). The CDR3 loop spans 9 amino acids. CDR1 is SGHTS and CDR2 is YDEGEE in the germline V gene. The CDR3 here is CASSKMWEF. As DNA, the CDR3 is TGTGCCAGCAGCAAAATGTGGGAGTTC.

This rearrangement joins TRBV19 to TRBJ1-4; no clear D. The V end lost 1 base, the J end lost 2 bases, and 14 bases lay between the germline ends. The germline CDR1 and CDR2 sequences are LNHDA and SQIVND (reference sequence). The CDR3 runs 17 residues. The CDR3 region has the DNA TGTGCCAGTAGTATAGGCAGGAACTTCCCGACTAATGAAAAACTGTTTTTT. Amino acids: CASSIGRNFPTNEKLFF.

V usage is TRBV29-1 and J usage is TRBJ1-2, with 9 bases aligning to TRBD1. The CDR3 sequence is 16 residues long. J lost 3 bases, V lost 4 bases, and 12 bases had no gene match. Germline V gene data show CDR1 as SQVTM and CDR2 as ANQGSEA. In DNA form, the CDR3 reads TGCAGCGTTGTCCGGTGGGGATACAGGGGGCACTATGGCTACACCTTC. Translated: CSVVRWGYRGHYGYTF. Variable domain in full (rest from reference TRBV29-1 and TRBJ1-2): SAVISQKPSRDICQRGTSLTIQCQVDSQVTMMFWYRQQPGQSLTLIATANQGSEATYESGFVIDKFPISRPNLTFSTLTVSNMSPEDSSIYLCSVVRWGYRGHYGYTFGSGTRLTVV.

The genes are TRBV4-1 and TRBJ1-2, with a possible D match to TRBD1 (6 bases). Germline-derived CDR1 and CDR2 are MGHRA and YSYEKL. The CDR3 is 16 amino acids. V shed 1 base and J shed 3 bases, with 15 bases lying between them. CDR3 residues: CASSQGSGRGDYGYTF. Written as DNA, the CDR3 is TGCGCCAGCAGCCAAGGTTCTGGCAGGGGTGACTATGGCTACACCTTC.

CDR3 bases: TGTGCCAGCAGTGGCATAACTAGACAGGGCGGCCAGCCCCAGCATTTT. It codes for CASSGITRQGGQPQHF. The chain has TRBV6-1 and TRBJ1-5; 7 bases align to TRBD1. This CDR3 region has 16 residues. Trimming cost V 4 bases and J 7 bases; bases outside gene matches: 13. Germline CDR1 MNHNS, CDR2 SASEGT.

This clone is a singleton in its sample. The CDR3 coding sequence is TGTGCCAGCAGCCAAGAAAGGGAGGATTTGGTGACCCGTGGTGAGCAGTTCTTC. Residues: CASSQEREDLVTRGEQFF. The chain is built from TRBV14 and TRBJ2-1, with D maybe TRBD2 (6 bases). Looked up from germline, CDR1 is SGHDN and CDR2 is FVKESK. CDR3 length equals 18 residues. V was clipped by 0 bases and J by 9 bases, with 24 bases between them.

Of note for this clone: The junction departs from the called germline gene at one end, perhaps through a read error. The rearrangement joins TRBV4-1 to TRBJ2-2, with TRBD1 matching 7 bases. This CDR3 spans 14 amino acids. Germline CDR1 is MGHRA and CDR2 is YSYEKL. CDR3 sequence (DNA): TGCGCCAGCAGTCAAGAAGGGGGCTACGGGGAGCTGTTTTTT. Its translation is CASSQEGGYGELFF.

CDR3 loop: CASSQSRDRGAEQYF. The CDR3 DNA follows: TGCGCCAGCAGCCAATCTCGGGACAGGGGTGCCGAGCAGTACTTC. The chain is built from TRBV4-1 and TRBJ2-7; 10 positions match TRBD1. Germline CDR1 MGHRA, CDR2 YSYEKL. V lost 2 bases, J lost 6 bases, and 7 bases stayed unmatched. The CDR3 consists of 15 residues.

The chain carries TRBV10-1 and TRBJ1-1, with 8 positions matching TRBD1. This CDR3 comprises 14 residues. V was clipped by 4 bases and J by 5 bases; unmatched bases: 6. The germline V gene encodes CDR1 WNHNN and CDR2 SYGVQD (reference sequence). CDR3 bases: TGCGCCAGCAGTGGGGACAGGCTTGGGACTGAAGCTTTCTTT. Translation gives CASSGDRLGTEAFF.